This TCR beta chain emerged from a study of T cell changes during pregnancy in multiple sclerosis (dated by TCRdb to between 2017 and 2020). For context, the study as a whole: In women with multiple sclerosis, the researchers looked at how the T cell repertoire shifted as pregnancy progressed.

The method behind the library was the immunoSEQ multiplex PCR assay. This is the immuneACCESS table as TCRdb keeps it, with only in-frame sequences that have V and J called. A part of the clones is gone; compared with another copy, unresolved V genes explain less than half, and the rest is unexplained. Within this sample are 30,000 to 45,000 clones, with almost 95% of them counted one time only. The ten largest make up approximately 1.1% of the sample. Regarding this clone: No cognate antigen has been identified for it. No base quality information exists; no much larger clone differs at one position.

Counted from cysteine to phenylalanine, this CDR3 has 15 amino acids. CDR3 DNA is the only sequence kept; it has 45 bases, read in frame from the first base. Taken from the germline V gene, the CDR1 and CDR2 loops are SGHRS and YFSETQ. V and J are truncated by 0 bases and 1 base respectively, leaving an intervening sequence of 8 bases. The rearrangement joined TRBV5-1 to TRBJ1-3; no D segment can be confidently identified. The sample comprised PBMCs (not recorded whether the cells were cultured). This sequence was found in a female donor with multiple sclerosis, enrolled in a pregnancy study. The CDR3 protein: CASSLEPGSGNTIYF. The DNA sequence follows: TGCGCCAGCAGCTTGGAGCCGGGTTCTGGAAACACCATATATTTT.